These 28 T cell receptor beta chains share one sample of origin, sequenced in a study of PD-1 blockade in classical Hodgkin lymphoma. Libraries were prepared by immunoSEQ multiplex PCR; TCRdb keeps only in-frame clonotypes and omits some of them. The data hold tens of thousands of clones, with 87% observed a single time. Noted time point: cycle 4 day 1 (C4D1), after less than seven weeks of nivolumab. Autologous stem cell transplantation was followed by relapse in every patient, and brentuximab vedotin exposure varied. Sequences were derived from peripheral blood mononuclear cells (PBMCs), sampled before the fourth cycle of nivolumab. These receptors were taken from a human donor with classical Hodgkin lymphoma.

V and J are TRBV5-1 and TRBJ1-6; the D gene is possibly TRBD1 (6 bases). Between the trimmed V and J ends, which lost 4 bases and 5 bases, there was a span of 16 bases. The CDR3 contains 16 residues. The V gene's germline CDR1 is SGHRS and CDR2 YFSETQ. The CDR3 nucleotides read TGCGCCAGCAGCCCAAGCCTAGGACAGAATAATTCACCCCTCCACTTT. Translated, it gives CASSPSLGQNNSPLHF.

This chain joins TRBV5-1 and TRBJ1-1; tentative D call: TRBD1 (5 bases). V lost 1 base, J lost 6 bases, and 16 bases lay in between. There are 15 residues in the CDR3. CDR1 is SGHRS, CDR2 YFSETQ, per germline. CDR3 protein: CASSLSLGGLAEAFF. The CDR3 DNA is TGCGCCAGCAGCTTGTCGCTGGGGGGATTGGCTGAAGCTTTCTTT.

On this clone itself: At one end the junction does not follow the germline gene, possibly because of a read error. The chain employs TRBV29-1 and TRBJ2-4, with D perhaps TRBD1 or TRBD2 (7 bases each). Germline V gene lookup returns CDR1 SQVTM and CDR2 ANQGSEA. The length of the CDR3 is 11 residues. CDR3 DNA sequence: TGCAGCGTTCGTCAGGGGGGGAAACAGGACTTC. Protein sequence: CSVRQGGKQDF.

The J gene is TRBJ1-2, the V gene TRBV27; 7 bases are a match to TRBD1. The CDR3 extends over 12 amino acids. The V and J ends lost 3 bases and 7 bases, in that order; junction bases with no gene match: 2. CDR1 is MNHEY and CDR2 is SMNVEV in the germline V gene (reference sequence). CDR3 region: CASSFQGGGYTF. In nucleotides, the CDR3 is TGTGCCAGCAGTTTCCAGGGGGGTGGCTACACCTTC.

The chain employs TRBV27 and TRBJ2-3; 13 bases agree with TRBD2. Germline values: CDR1 MNHEY, CDR2 SMNVEV (reference sequence). The CDR3 spans 17 residues. V was clipped by 10 bases and J by 3 bases; unmatched bases: 13. CDR3 nucleotides: TGTGCCACCATGATTATGGGACTAGCGGGGTTGACAGATACGCAGTATTTT. It codes for CATMIMGLAGLTDTQYF.

The gene calls are TRBV5-1 and TRBJ2-3; D could derive from TRBD1 or TRBD2 (5 bases each). The CDR3 is 16 residues long. Germline V lookup: CDR1 SGHRS, CDR2 YFSETQ. V dropped 0 bases and J dropped 0 bases, with 11 bases sitting between them. The CDR3 region is CASSLGPGPSTDTQYF. The CDR3 region has the DNA TGCGCCAGCAGCTTGGGACCGGGACCAAGCACAGATACGCAGTATTTT.

The rearrangement uses TRBV7-8 and TRBJ1-3; 7 bases align to TRBD1. The CDR3 totals 15 residues. Germline trimming cut 6 bases from V and 4 bases from J; bases unmatched to any gene: 9. CDR1 is SGHVS, CDR2 FQNEAQ, per germline. CDR3 residues: CASSSATGVGNTIYF. The CDR3 bases are TGTGCCAGCAGTTCGGCAACAGGGGTAGGAAACACCATATATTTT.

This chain uses TRBV6-6 with TRBJ2-1; possibly TRBD2 for D (7 bases). CDR1 is MNHNY, CDR2 SVGAGI, per germline (reference sequence). Trimming took off 5 bases at V and 8 bases at J, with 22 bases between the two ends. The CDR3 is 16 residues long. CDR3 protein: CASSPGGRGPPDEQFF. CDR3 DNA sequence: TGTGCCAGCAGTCCCGGGGGGCGGGGCCCCCCCGATGAGCAGTTCTTC.

This chain links TRBV4-1 with TRBJ2-7; 9 bases map to TRBD2. Per the germline V gene, CDR1 is MGHRA and CDR2 is YSYEKL. The CDR3 has 15 amino acids. With 1 base clipped from V and 4 bases from J, the junction kept 5 bases outside the gene matches. As DNA, the CDR3 is TGCGCCAGCAGCCAAGGTGCTAGCGGGGCTTACGAGCAGTACTTC. This encodes CASSQGASGAYEQYF.

V gene TRBV7-3 combines with J gene TRBJ2-1; D gene ambiguous. The length of the CDR3 is 16 residues. Trimming removed 1 base at V and 7 bases at J, with 17 bases between. Germline values: CDR1 SGHTA, CDR2 FQGTGA. In nucleotides, the CDR3 is TGTGCCAGCAGCTTAAGCGAGGTTTGGCCAGCGAATGAGCAGTTCTTC. This codes for CASSLSEVWPANEQFF. The variable domain in full, with the rest retrieved from reference TRBV7-3 and TRBJ2-1, is GAGVSQTPSNKVTEKGKYVELRCDPISGHTALYWYRQSLGQGPEFLIYFQGTGAADDSGLPNDRFFAVRPEGSVSTLKIQRTERGDSAVYLCASSLSEVWPANEQFFGPGTRLTVL.

CDR3 DNA: TGTGCCAGCAGCTTTATAGAGGCGGCAGCCACTGAAGCTTTCTTT. It yields the protein CASSFIEAAATEAFF. The rearrangement joins TRBV7-9 to TRBJ1-1; D gene uncertain. The germline V gene encodes CDR1 SEHNR and CDR2 FQNEAQ (reference sequence). The CDR3 runs to 15 residues. The V end lost 3 bases, the J end lost 4 bases, and 15 bases lay between the germline ends.

The chain is built from TRBV5-1 and TRBJ1-6, with a tentative D call TRBD1 (6 bases). The CDR3 consists of 16 residues. From germline, CDR1 is SGHRS and CDR2 YFSETQ. Trimming left V 0 bases short and J 5 bases short, with 12 bases between. CDR3 protein: CASSLAFGGDNSPLHF. CDR3 nucleotides: TGCGCCAGCAGCTTGGCGTTCGGGGGCGATAATTCACCCCTCCACTTT.

The genes are TRBV9 and TRBJ2-1; tentative D call: TRBD2 (6 bases). The V gene's germline CDR1 is SGDLS and CDR2 YYNGEE. The CDR3 totals 15 residues. The germline V and J ends were trimmed by 4 bases and 1 base, with 12 bases remaining between them. CDR3 residues: CASSQEEGSYNEQFF. DNA for the CDR3: TGTGCCAGCAGCCAAGAGGAGGGGTCCTACAATGAGCAGTTCTTC.

This clone was observed a single time. The rearrangement links TRBV5-1 to TRBJ2-5; 9 bases are a match to TRBD1. The V and J ends lost 4 bases and 11 bases, in that order; junction bases with no gene match: 15. CDR3 size: 15 residues. Looked up from germline, CDR1 is SGHRS and CDR2 is YFSETQ. The CDR3 DNA sequence: TGCGCCAGCAGCCTTACCGCGGGACAGGGTGTAGAGCAGTACTTC. Protein: CASSLTAGQGVEQYF.

Judged by abundance, this clone is medium-sized. The J gene is TRBJ2-1, the V gene TRBV30, with a tentative D call TRBD1 (6 bases). V was clipped by 3 bases and J by 7 bases, with 10 bases between them. This CDR3 has 12 residues. Germline V lookup: CDR1 GTSNPN, CDR2 SVGIG (reference sequence). DNA for the CDR3: TGTGCCTGGAGCAGGGGCAAGAATGAGCAGTTCTTC. Translated, it gives CAWSRGKNEQFF.

This chain links TRBV6-5 with TRBJ1-2; D possibly corresponds to TRBD1 (5 bases). Germline V gene lookup returns CDR1 MNHEY and CDR2 SVGAGI. The V end was cut by 6 bases, the J end by 4 bases, with 18 bases between. The CDR3 runs to 15 residues. The CDR3 here is CASRTDSGGVYGYTF. DNA of the CDR3: TGTGCCAGCAGGACCGACAGCGGCGGGGTCTATGGCTACACCTTC.

The chain combines TRBV6-5 with TRBJ2-5, with TRBD2 matching over 9 bases. V was pared by 4 bases and J by 1 base, with 4 bases of the junction left unmatched. Germline V lookup: CDR1 MNHEY, CDR2 SVGAGI. The length of the CDR3 is 15 residues. For the CDR3, the DNA is TGTGCCAGCAGTTGGCTAGCGGGGATCCAAGAGACCCAGTACTTC. Encoded protein: CASSWLAGIQETQYF.

This sequence joins TRBV5-1 and TRBJ2-3; 10 nucleotides match TRBD2. The CDR3 length is 14 residues. The germline V gene encodes CDR1 SGHRS and CDR2 YFSETQ. J was trimmed by 5 bases and V by 4 bases; bases with no gene match: 4. CDR3 bases: TGCGCCAGCAGCAGCGGGGGGGATCTAGATACGCAGTATTTT. Encoded protein: CASSSGGDLDTQYF.

The chain is built from TRBV5-1 and TRBJ2-1, with D perhaps matching TRBD1 (6 bases). Germline CDR1 and CDR2: SGHRS and YFSETQ. Trimming removed 0 bases at V and 9 bases at J, with 10 bases between. The CDR3 consists of 13 residues. CDR3 sequence (DNA): TGCGCCAGCAGCTTGGCCACAGGGACTGAGCAGTTCTTC. Translating gives CASSLATGTEQFF.

The J gene is TRBJ2-3, the V gene TRBV7-2; 8 bases are a match to TRBD2. The CDR3 consists of 18 residues. The V segment lost 0 bases and the J segment 0 bases; nucleotides outside the gene matches: 8. The V gene's germline CDR1 is SGHTA and CDR2 FQGNSA. CDR3 in DNA: TGTGCCAGCAGCTTAGCCTACCGCGGGGGGACTAGCACAGATACGCAGTATTTT. Its protein product is CASSLAYRGGTSTDTQYF. Full variable domain (remainder filled in from reference TRBV7-2 and TRBJ2-3): GAGVSQSPSNKVTEKGKDVELRCDPISGHTALYWYRQSLGQGLEFLIYFQGNSAPDKSGLPSDRFSAERTGGSVSTLTIQRTQQEDSAVYLCASSLAYRGGTSTDTQYFGPGTRLTVL.

The chain has TRBV5-5 and TRBJ2-2; D tentatively fits TRBD1 or TRBD2 (6 bases each). V lost 1 base and J lost 0, with 7 bases in between. The CDR3 is 15 residues long. Germline CDR1 reads SGHKS; CDR2 reads YYEKEE (reference sequence). This chain's CDR3 is CASSLRGANTGELFF. CDR3 nucleotides: TGTGCCAGCAGCTTGAGGGGGGCGAACACCGGGGAGCTGTTTTTT.

The chain joins TRBV25-1 to TRBJ2-7, with D possibly called TRBD1 or TRBD2 (5 bases each). The CDR3 has 14 residues. Germline V CDR1 and CDR2: MGHDK, SYGVNS. V was shortened by 4 bases and J by 3 bases, with 13 bases between the two germline ends. This CDR3 reads CASSGPGTFYEQYF. In DNA, the CDR3 is TGTGCCAGCAGTGGACCCGGGACCTTCTACGAGCAGTACTTC.

The DNA of the CDR3 is TGTGCCAGCGGGACTTACACCGGGGAGCTGTTTTTT. This sequence encodes CASGTYTGELFF. The chain links TRBV7-7 to TRBJ2-2, with a possible D match to TRBD2 (6 bases). CDR1 is SSHAT, CDR2 FNYEAQ, per germline (reference sequence). This CDR3 region has 12 residues. V was pared by 8 bases and J by 3 bases, with 7 bases between.

The chain couples TRBV7-9 to TRBJ1-5; D uncertain. The CDR3 has 14 amino acids. V gave up 1 base and J gave up 7 bases, with 11 bases separating them. Germline values: CDR1 SEHNR, CDR2 FQNEAQ (reference sequence). The CDR3 here is CASSLEDARQPQHF. In nucleotides, the CDR3 is TGTGCCAGCAGCTTAGAAGACGCAAGGCAGCCCCAGCATTTT.

V usage is TRBV6-1 and J usage is TRBJ2-7; D may be TRBD2 (5 bases). Trimming removed 7 bases at V and 6 bases at J, with 13 bases between. Germline values: CDR1 MNHNS, CDR2 SASEGT. The CDR3 is made up of 12 amino acids. The CDR3 DNA sequence: TGTGCCAGCAAACCCGGGGTGGGCGAGCAGTACTTC. This translates into CASKPGVGEQYF.

The rearrangement joins TRBV5-1 to TRBJ2-3; possibly TRBD2 for D (7 bases). The germline V gene encodes CDR1 SGHRS and CDR2 YFSETQ. This CDR3 has 15 amino acids. Trimming took 4 bases from V and 6 from J, leaving 18 bases between them. As DNA, the CDR3 is TGCGCCAGCAGCCGGGAGGTCCCGGGGGCGGATACGCAGTATTTT. As protein: CASSREVPGADTQYF.

The rearrangement uses TRBV6-5 and TRBJ2-7, with 9 bases fitting TRBD2. In germline, CDR1 is MNHEY, CDR2 SVGAGI. The CDR3 contains 13 residues. V lost 6 bases and J lost 4; bases outside the gene matches: 4. The CDR3 sequence is CASRVAGAYEQYF. For the CDR3, the DNA is TGTGCCAGCAGAGTAGCGGGGGCATACGAGCAGTACTTC.

The chain carries TRBV6-5 and TRBJ2-7; 7 nucleotides line up with TRBD1. The CDR3 loop spans 12 amino acids. Germline CDR1 MNHEY, CDR2 SVGAGI. J was trimmed by 7 bases and V by 7 bases; bases with no gene match: 7. DNA of the CDR3: TGTGCCAGCAAGACAGGGTCTCGGGAGCAGTACTTC. It encodes CASKTGSREQYF.